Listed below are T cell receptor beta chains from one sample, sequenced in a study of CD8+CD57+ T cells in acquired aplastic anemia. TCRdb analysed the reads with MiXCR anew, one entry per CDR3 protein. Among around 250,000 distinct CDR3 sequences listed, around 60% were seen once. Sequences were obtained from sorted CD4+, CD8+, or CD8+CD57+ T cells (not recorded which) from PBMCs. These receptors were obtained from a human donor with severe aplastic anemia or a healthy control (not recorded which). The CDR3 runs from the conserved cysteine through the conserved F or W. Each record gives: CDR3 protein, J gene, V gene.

CASSSVSRSPLHF | TRBJ1-6 | TRBV12-3/TRBV12-4
CASSPGLAAGEQYF | TRBJ2-7 | TRBV12-3/TRBV12-4
CASTQGLATNEQFFGPGGGGELFF | TRBJ2-2 | TRBV9
CATRQGGIGQPQHF | TRBJ1-5 | TRBV24-1
CSARLSEGARETQHF | TRBJ2-5 | TRBV20-1
CATSRGTGIYEQYF | TRBJ2-7 | TRBV15
CSAGGHNEQFF | TRBJ2-1 | TRBV20-1
CASSADRTYEQYF | TRBJ2-7 | TRBV7-8
CASSRGQIPDYNSPLHF | TRBJ1-6 | TRBV7-9
CASSPNPWTGGSYEQYF | TRBJ2-7 | TRBV25-1
CSAREDRGDQYF | TRBJ2-5 | TRBV20-1
CSVPESYTNYGYTF | TRBJ1-2 | TRBV29-1
CASSPTDSSYNSPLHF | TRBJ1-6 | TRBV7-6
CASSLGQESSPLHF | TRBJ1-6 | TRBV13
CASSDRGETEAFF | TRBJ1-1 | TRBV10-3
CSAHLAGNAYEQYF | TRBJ2-7 | TRBV20-1
CASSGSRSTGELFF | TRBJ2-2 | TRBV9
CSAAHGQPRAF | TRBJ2-6 | TRBV20-1
CASSQTSGGALTKNIQYF | TRBJ2-4 | TRBV4-2
CASKGGRSYEQYF | TRBJ2-7 | TRBV6-5
CASRPGQGAFF | TRBJ1-1 | TRBV12-3/TRBV12-4
CATSDFHEQYF | TRBJ2-7 | TRBV24-1
CASSVQGGGDTEAFF | TRBJ1-1 | TRBV25-1
CATSRDRPAGANVLTF | TRBJ2-6 | TRBV15
CSAREWPLASSPLHF | TRBJ1-6 | TRBV20-1
CASSASGDTDTQYF | TRBJ2-3 | TRBV25-1
CAASRGGLSNEQFF | TRBJ2-1 | TRBV25-1
CASSMWGSGTEAFF | TRBJ1-1 | TRBV19
CASKIQQGPLPLHF | TRBJ1-6 | TRBV2
CASSLDRQGDPGAFF | TRBJ1-1 | TRBV5-1
CASSPRTAGGETQYF | TRBJ2-5 | TRBV7-2